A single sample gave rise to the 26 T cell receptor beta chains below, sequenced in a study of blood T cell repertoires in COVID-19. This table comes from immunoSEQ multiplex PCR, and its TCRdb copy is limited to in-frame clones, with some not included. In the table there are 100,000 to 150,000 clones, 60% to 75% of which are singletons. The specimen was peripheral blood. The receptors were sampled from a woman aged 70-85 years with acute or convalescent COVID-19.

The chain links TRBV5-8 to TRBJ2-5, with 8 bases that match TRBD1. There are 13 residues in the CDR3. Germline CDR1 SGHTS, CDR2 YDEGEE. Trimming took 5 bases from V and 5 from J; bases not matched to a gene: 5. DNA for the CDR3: TGTGCCAGCAGTCAACGACAGGGGGAGACCCAGTACTTC. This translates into CASSQRQGETQYF.

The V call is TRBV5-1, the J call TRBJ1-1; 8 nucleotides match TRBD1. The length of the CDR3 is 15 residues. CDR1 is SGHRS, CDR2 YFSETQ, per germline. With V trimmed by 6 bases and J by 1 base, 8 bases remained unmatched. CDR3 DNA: TGCGCCAGCAAGGACAGGGTGGGAAAGAACACTGAAGCTTTCTTT. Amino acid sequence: CASKDRVGKNTEAFF.

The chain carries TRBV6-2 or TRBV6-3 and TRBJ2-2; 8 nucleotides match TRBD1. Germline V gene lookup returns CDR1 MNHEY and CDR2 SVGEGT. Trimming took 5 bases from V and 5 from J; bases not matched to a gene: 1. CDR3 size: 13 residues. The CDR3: CASSTGGTGELFF. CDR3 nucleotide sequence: TGTGCCAGCAGTACAGGGGGAACCGGGGAGCTGTTTTTT.

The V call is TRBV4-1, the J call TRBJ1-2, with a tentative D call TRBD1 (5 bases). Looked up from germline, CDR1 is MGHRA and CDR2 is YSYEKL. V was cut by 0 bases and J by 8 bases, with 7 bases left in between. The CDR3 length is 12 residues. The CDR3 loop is CASSQDQGGYTF. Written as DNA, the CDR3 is TGCGCCAGCAGCCAAGATCAGGGCGGCTACACCTTC.

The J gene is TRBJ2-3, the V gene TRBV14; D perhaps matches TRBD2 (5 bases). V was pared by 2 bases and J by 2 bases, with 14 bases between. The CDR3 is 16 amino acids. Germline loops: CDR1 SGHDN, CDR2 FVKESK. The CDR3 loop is CASSQSWASNTDTQYF. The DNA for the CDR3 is TGTGCCAGCAGCCAATCATGGGCTAGCAACACAGATACGCAGTATTTT.

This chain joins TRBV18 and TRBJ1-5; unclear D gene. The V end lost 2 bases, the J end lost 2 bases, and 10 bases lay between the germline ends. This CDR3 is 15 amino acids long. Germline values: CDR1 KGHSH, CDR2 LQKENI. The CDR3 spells CASSPNEGGNQPQHF. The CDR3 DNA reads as TGTGCCAGCTCACCAAATGAGGGAGGCAATCAGCCCCAGCATTTT. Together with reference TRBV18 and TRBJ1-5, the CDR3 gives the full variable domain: NAGVMQNPRHLVRRRGQEARLRCSPMKGHSHVYWYRQLPEEGLKFMVYLQKENIIDESGMPKERFSAEFPKEGPSILRIQQVVRGDSAAYFCASSPNEGGNQPQHFGDGTRLSIL.

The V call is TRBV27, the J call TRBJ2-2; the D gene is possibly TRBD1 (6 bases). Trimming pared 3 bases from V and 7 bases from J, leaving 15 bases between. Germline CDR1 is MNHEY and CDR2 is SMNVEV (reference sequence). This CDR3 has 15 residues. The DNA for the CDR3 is TGTGCCAGCAGTTTGGAGGCAGGGGCGGGCGGGGAGCTGTTTTTT. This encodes CASSLEAGAGGELFF.

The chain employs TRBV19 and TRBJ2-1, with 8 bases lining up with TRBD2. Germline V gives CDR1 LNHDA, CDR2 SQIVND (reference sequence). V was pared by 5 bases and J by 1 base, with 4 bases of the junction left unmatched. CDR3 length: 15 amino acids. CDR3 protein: CASSPAGESYNEQFF. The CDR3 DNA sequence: TGTGCCAGTAGTCCAGCGGGAGAGTCCTACAATGAGCAGTTCTTC.

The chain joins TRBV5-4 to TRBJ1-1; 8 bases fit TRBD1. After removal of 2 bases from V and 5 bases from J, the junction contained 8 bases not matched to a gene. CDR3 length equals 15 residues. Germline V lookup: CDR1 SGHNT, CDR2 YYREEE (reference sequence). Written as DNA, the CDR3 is TGTGCCAGCAGCTTTTTTACAGGGGGAGGAACTGAAGCTTTCTTT. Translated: CASSFFTGGGTEAFF. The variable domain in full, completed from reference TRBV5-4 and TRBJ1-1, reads ETGVTQSPTHLIKTRGQQVTLRCSSQSGHNTVSWYQQALGQGPQFIFQYYREEENGRGNFPPRFSGLQFPNYSSELNVNALELDDSALYLCASSFFTGGGTEAFFGQGTRLTVV.

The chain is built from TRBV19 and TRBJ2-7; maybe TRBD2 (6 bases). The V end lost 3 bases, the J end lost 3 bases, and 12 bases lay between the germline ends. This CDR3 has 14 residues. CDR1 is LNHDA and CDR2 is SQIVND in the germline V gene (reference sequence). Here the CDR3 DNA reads TGTGCCAGTAGTATCCGAGGAGGGGACTACGAGCAGTACTTC. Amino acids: CASSIRGGDYEQYF.

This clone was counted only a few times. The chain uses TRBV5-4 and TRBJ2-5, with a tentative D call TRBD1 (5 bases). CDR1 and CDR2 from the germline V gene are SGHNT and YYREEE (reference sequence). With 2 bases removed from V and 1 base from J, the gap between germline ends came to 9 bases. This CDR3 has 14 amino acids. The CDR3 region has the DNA TGTGCCAGCAGCTTCTCCACAGGCCAAGAGACCCAGTACTTC. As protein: CASSFSTGQETQYF.

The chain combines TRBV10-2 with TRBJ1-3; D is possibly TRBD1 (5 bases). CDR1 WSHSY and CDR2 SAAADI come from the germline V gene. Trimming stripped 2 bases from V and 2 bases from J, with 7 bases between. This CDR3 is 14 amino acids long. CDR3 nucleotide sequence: TGCGCCAGCAGTGAGACAGGCCCTGGAAACACCATATATTTT. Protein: CASSETGPGNTIYF.

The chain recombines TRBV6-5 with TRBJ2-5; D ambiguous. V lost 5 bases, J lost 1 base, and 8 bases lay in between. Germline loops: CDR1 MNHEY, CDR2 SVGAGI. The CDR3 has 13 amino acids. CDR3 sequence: CASSPPGQETQYF. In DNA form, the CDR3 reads TGTGCCAGCAGTCCCCCGGGCCAAGAGACCCAGTACTTC.

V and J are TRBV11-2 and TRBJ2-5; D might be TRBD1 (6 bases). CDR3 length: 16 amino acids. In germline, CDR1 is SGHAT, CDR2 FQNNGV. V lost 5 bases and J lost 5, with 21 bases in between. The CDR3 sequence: CASSGLRGKGRETQYF. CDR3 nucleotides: TGTGCCAGCAGCGGCTTAAGGGGGAAGGGTCGGGAGACCCAGTACTTC.

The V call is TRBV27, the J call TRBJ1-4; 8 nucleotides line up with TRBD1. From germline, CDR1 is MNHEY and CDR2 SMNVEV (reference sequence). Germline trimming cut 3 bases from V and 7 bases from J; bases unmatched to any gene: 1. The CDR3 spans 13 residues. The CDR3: CASSFQGAEKLFF. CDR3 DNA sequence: TGTGCCAGCAGTTTCCAGGGGGCTGAAAAACTGTTTTTT.

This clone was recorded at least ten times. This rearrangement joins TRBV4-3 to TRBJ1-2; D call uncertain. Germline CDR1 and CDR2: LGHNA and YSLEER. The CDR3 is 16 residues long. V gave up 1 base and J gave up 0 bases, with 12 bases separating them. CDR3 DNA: TGCGCCAGCAGCCAAGCGTTGCTCTATGCTAACTATGGCTACACCTTC. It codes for CASSQALLYANYGYTF.

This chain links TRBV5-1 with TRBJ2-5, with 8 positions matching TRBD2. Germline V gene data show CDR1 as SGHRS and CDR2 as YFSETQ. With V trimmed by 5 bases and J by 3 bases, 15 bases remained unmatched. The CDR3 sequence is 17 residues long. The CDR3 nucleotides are TGCGCCAGCAGGTTCACTAGCGGAATGGGCTCAAAAGAGACCCAGTACTTC. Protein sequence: CASRFTSGMGSKETQYF.

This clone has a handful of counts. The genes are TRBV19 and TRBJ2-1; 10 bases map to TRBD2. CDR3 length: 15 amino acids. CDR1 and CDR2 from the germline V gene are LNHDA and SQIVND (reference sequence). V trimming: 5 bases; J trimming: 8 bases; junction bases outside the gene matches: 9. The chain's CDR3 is CASSSTSGTAHEQFF. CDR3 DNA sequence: TGTGCCAGTAGTTCCACTAGCGGGACGGCTCATGAGCAGTTCTTC.

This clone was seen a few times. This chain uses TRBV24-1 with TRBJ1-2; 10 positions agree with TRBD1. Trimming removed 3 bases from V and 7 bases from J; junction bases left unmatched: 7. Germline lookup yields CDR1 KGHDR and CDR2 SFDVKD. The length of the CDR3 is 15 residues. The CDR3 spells CATSDPGQGRPGYTF. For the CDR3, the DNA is TGTGCCACCAGTGATCCGGGACAGGGGCGCCCTGGCTACACCTTC.

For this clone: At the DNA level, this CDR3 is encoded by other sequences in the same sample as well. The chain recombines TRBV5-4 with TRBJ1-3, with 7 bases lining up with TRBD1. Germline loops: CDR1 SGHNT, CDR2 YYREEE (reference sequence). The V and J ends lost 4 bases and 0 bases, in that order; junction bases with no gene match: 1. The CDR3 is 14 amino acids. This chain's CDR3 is CASSPGGSGNTIYF. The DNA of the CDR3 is TGTGCCAGCAGCCCAGGGGGCTCTGGAAACACCATATATTTT.

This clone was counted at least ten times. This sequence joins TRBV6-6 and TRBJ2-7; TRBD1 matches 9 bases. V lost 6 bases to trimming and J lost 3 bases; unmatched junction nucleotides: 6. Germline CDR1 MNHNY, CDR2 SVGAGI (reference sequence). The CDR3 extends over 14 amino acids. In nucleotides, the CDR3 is TGTGCCAGCAGGGAGACAGGGGGGAACTACGAGCAGTACTTC. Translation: CASRETGGNYEQYF.

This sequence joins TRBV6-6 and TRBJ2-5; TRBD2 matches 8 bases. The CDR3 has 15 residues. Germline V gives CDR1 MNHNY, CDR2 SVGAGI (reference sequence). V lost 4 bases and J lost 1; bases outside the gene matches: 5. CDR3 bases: TGTGCCAGCAGTTTACCCGGGGGGGGCCAAGAGACCCAGTACTTC. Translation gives CASSLPGGGQETQYF.

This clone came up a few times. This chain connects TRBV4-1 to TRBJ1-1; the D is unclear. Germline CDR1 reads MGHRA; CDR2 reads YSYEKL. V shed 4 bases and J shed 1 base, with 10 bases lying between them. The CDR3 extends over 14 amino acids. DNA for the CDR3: TGCGCCAGCAGCCCAGACGAGGAGAACACTGAAGCTTTCTTT. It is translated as CASSPDEENTEAFF.

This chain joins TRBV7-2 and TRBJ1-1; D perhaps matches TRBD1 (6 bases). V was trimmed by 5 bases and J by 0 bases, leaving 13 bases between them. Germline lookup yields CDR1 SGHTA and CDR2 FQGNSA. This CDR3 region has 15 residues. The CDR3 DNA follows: TGTGCCAGCAGCCCACAAGGACAGATGAACACTGAAGCTTTCTTT. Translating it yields CASSPQGQMNTEAFF.

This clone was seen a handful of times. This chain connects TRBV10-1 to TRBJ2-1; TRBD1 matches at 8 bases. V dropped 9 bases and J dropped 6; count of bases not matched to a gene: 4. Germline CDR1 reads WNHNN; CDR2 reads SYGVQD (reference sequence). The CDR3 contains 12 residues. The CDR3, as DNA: TGCGCCAGTGGGACAGGTGGCAATGAGCAGTTCTTC. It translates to CASGTGGNEQFF.

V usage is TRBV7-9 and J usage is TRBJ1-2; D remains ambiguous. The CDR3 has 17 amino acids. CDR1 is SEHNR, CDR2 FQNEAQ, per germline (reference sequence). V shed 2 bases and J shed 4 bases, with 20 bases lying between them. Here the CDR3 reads CASSLRGGPPEGYGYTF. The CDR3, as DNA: TGTGCCAGCAGCTTACGTGGCGGGCCCCCGGAGGGCTATGGCTACACCTTC.